These T cell receptor beta chains were read from a single sample in a study of regulatory T cells in long-lasting Graves disease. MiXCR, run by TCRdb on the multiplex PCR reads, gives a single entry per CDR3 protein. The table lists about 540,000 distinct CDR3 sequences, roughly 12% of them singletons. The same sample was also used in a study of T cells in Graves' hyperthyroidism and ophthalmopathy.

The sequencing used peripheral blood mononuclear cells (PBMCs), collected at new diagnosis, from a patient treated with antithyroid drugs. Receptors originate from a man aged 25-45 years with Graves disease. The CDR3 runs from the conserved cysteine through the conserved F or W. Fields, in order: CDR3 DNA, CDR3 protein, V gene, D gene, clone size, J gene, CDR3 length. The D gene is left open where the match is weak. Clone sizes are given selectively: once, few, many, or a class where the clone is expanded.

DNA: TGCGCCAGCAGCTTGGCGGCGGGTACGCAGTATTTT
CDR3: CASSLAAGTQYF
V: TRBV5-1
D: NA
size: NA
J: TRBJ2-3
length: 12

DNA: TGTGCCAGCAGCTTGGGCGGGAGGGGTAACTACGAGCAGTACTTC
CDR3: CASSLGGRGNYEQYF
V: TRBV5-4
D: TRBD2
size: few
J: TRBJ2-7
length: 15

DNA: TGTGCCATCAAGGGACATGTAAATGAGCAGTTCTTC
CDR3: CAIKGHVNEQFF
V: TRBV10-3
D: NA
size: NA
J: TRBJ2-1
length: 12

DNA: TGTGCCAGCAGTTTTCGTCGGGGGAAAGGCTACACCTTC
CDR3: CASSFRRGKGYTF
V: TRBV12-3/TRBV12-4
D: NA
size: NA
J: TRBJ1-2
length: 13

DNA: TGCGCCAGCAGCTTGGAGGGATTGGGAGAGACCCAGTACTTC
CDR3: CASSLEGLGETQYF
V: TRBV5-1
D: NA
size: many
J: TRBJ2-5
length: 14

DNA: TGTGCCTGGAGTGTGAGCAACTATGGCTACACCTTC
CDR3: CAWSVSNYGYTF
V: TRBV30
D: NA
size: many
J: TRBJ1-2
length: 12

DNA: TGTGCCAGCAACTTACAGGGAGGCAATGAGCAGTTCTTC
CDR3: CASNLQGGNEQFF
V: TRBV6-1
D: NA
size: NA
J: TRBJ2-1
length: 13

DNA: TGTGCCACCAGCAGAGATGGGGGGACAGGGGTCCAGCCCCAGCATTTT
CDR3: CATSRDGGTGVQPQHF
V: TRBV15
D: TRBD1
size: NA
J: TRBJ1-5
length: 16

DNA: TGTGCCTGGAGTAAGGGACATTCCTACGAGCAGTACTTC
CDR3: CAWSKGHSYEQYF
V: TRBV30
D: NA
size: many
J: TRBJ2-7
length: 13

DNA: TGTGCCAGCATGACGAGCGGGAACACCTACGAGCAGTACTTC
CDR3: CASMTSGNTYEQYF
V: TRBV2
D: TRBD2
size: many
J: TRBJ2-7
length: 14

DNA: TGTGCCAGTACCGCCGGGACAGGAGGCAATCAGCCCCAGCATTTT
CDR3: CASTAGTGGNQPQHF
V: TRBV19
D: TRBD1
size: once
J: TRBJ1-5
length: 15

DNA: TGTGCCAGTAGTATCCCTAGCGGAATTATTCCCTACAATGAGCAGTTCTTC
CDR3: CASSIPSGIIPYNEQFF
V: TRBV19
D: TRBD2
size: few
J: TRBJ2-1
length: 17

DNA: TGTGCCAGTAGTATGGGGTACGGCAAAAACATTCAGTACTTC
CDR3: CASSMGYGKNIQYF
V: TRBV19
D: NA
size: few
J: TRBJ2-4
length: 14

DNA: TGTGCCAGCAGCTCCGGGTCGATCGGGGACATTCAGTACTTC
CDR3: CASSSGSIGDIQYF
V: TRBV7-2
D: NA
size: NA
J: TRBJ2-4
length: 14

DNA: TGTGCTAGCAGCCCCCACTCTTGTAGGGGATGGTGCAATCAGCCCCAGCATTTT
CDR3: CASSPHSCRGWCNQPQHF
V: TRBV7-7
D: NA
size: NA
J: TRBJ1-5
length: 18

DNA: TGTGCCATCAGTGGGCAGGGCTACGAGCAGTACTTC
CDR3: CAISGQGYEQYF
V: TRBV10-3
D: NA
size: many
J: TRBJ2-7
length: 12

DNA: TGTGCCAGCACCTCGGAGGACAGGAACACTGAAGCTTTCTTT
CDR3: CASTSEDRNTEAFF
V: TRBV5-6
D: NA
size: many
J: TRBJ1-1
length: 14

DNA: TGCGCCAGCAGCTTCCGGGACAGGGGATACTACGAGCAGTACTTC
CDR3: CASSFRDRGYYEQYF
V: TRBV5-1
D: TRBD1
size: few
J: TRBJ2-7
length: 15

DNA: TGTGCCAGCAGCCCCCCGCAGCCGGTAGCGGGAGTAGGGCAGTTCTTC
CDR3: CASSPPQPVAGVGQFF
V: TRBV12-3/TRBV12-4
D: TRBD2
size: many
J: TRBJ2-1
length: 16

DNA: TGTGCCAGCAGCCAAGCCACCGGGGAGCTGTTTTTT
CDR3: CASSQATGELFF
V: TRBV4-2
D: NA
size: many
J: TRBJ2-2
length: 12

DNA: TGTGCCAGCTCACCATTCACCCAGAACACCGGGGAGCTGTTTTTT
CDR3: CASSPFTQNTGELFF
V: TRBV18
D: NA
size: NA
J: TRBJ2-2
length: 15

DNA: TGTGCCACCAGTGATACTGACAGGGCCCTGGGAAATGAGCAGTTCTTC
CDR3: CATSDTDRALGNEQFF
V: TRBV24-1
D: TRBD1
size: many
J: TRBJ2-1
length: 16

DNA: TGTGCCAGCAGCTTACTACAGCAAGAGACCCAGTACTTC
CDR3: CASSLLQQETQYF
V: TRBV7-8
D: NA
size: many
J: TRBJ2-5
length: 13

DNA: TGTGCCAGCAGCTTAGACTATGGCTACACCTTC
CDR3: CASSLDYGYTF
V: TRBV5-1
D: NA
size: many
J: TRBJ1-2
length: 11

DNA: TGTGCCAGCAGCCAAACCAGAAGCGAGACCCAGTACTTC
CDR3: CASSQTRSETQYF
V: TRBV3-1
D: NA
size: many
J: TRBJ2-5
length: 13

DNA: TGTGCCAGCAGTTTAGCCAGGACAGGGGGCCATGGCTACACCTTC
CDR3: CASSLARTGGHGYTF
V: TRBV28
D: TRBD1
size: many
J: TRBJ1-2
length: 15

DNA: TGCAGCGTCCGGGGGCGACGCTTGGACAATGAGCAGTTCTTC
CDR3: CSVRGRRLDNEQFF
V: TRBV29-1
D: NA
size: many
J: TRBJ2-1
length: 14

DNA: TGTGCCAGCAGCCCCGGCGGGTCCTACGATGAGCAGTTCTTC
CDR3: CASSPGGSYDEQFF
V: TRBV7-9
D: NA
size: NA
J: TRBJ2-1
length: 14

DNA: TGCAGCGCGGGAGGACAGGGGGCCCCGACAGATACGCAGTATTTT
CDR3: CSAGGQGAPTDTQYF
V: TRBV29-1
D: TRBD1
size: NA
J: TRBJ2-3
length: 15

DNA: TGTGCCAGCAGCGTAATAGAGGGAGCGGCAGATACGCAGTATTTT
CDR3: CASSVIEGAADTQYF
V: TRBV9
D: NA
size: many
J: TRBJ2-3
length: 15

DNA: TGCGCCAGCAGTGGGAGCGGGAGGCCCGGGAATGAGCAGTTCTTC
CDR3: CASSGSGRPGNEQFF
V: TRBV10-1
D: TRBD2
size: many
J: TRBJ2-1
length: 15

DNA: TGTGCCAGCAGTTCTATTAGGGAAGAGACCCAGTACTTC
CDR3: CASSSIREETQYF
V: TRBV7-3
D: NA
size: many
J: TRBJ2-5
length: 13

DNA: TGTGCCAACAGTTTAAGGCCAGGGAGGGCTTTCTTT
CDR3: CANSLRPGRAFF
V: TRBV12-3/TRBV12-4
D: NA
size: many
J: TRBJ1-1
length: 12

DNA: TGTGCCAGCAGTTACTCGGGCAGCGGGAGATACAATGAGCAGTTCTTC
CDR3: CASSYSGSGRYNEQFF
V: TRBV6-5
D: TRBD2
size: many
J: TRBJ2-1
length: 16

DNA: TGTGCCTGGGAGCCGGGACACCAAGAGACCCAGTACTTC
CDR3: CAWEPGHQETQYF
V: TRBV30
D: NA
size: NA
J: TRBJ2-5
length: 13

DNA: TGCAGCGTTGGGACACATAATACCATGAACACTGAAGCTTTCTTT
CDR3: CSVGTHNTMNTEAFF
V: TRBV29-1
D: NA
size: many
J: TRBJ1-1
length: 15

DNA: TGCAGCGTGCCAGAAATTGGGTACAATGAGCAGTTCTTC
CDR3: CSVPEIGYNEQFF
V: TRBV29-1
D: NA
size: many
J: TRBJ2-1
length: 13

DNA: TGCAGTGCTAGAGACCGAAGCGGGAGGGCAGCAGAGACCCAGTACTTC
CDR3: CSARDRSGRAAETQYF
V: TRBV20-1
D: TRBD2
size: many
J: TRBJ2-5
length: 16

DNA: TGTGCCAGCAGTAGAAACGACAGGGGGAACCAGCCCCAGCATTTT
CDR3: CASSRNDRGNQPQHF
V: TRBV27
D: TRBD1
size: many
J: TRBJ1-5
length: 15

DNA: TGTGCCACCAGTGCCAAGGCTGGGACTAGCGGGAGGACCGGGGAGCTGTTTTTT
CDR3: CATSAKAGTSGRTGELFF
V: TRBV24-1
D: TRBD2
size: many
J: TRBJ2-2
length: 18

DNA: TGCAGTGCTGGAAGCAGTCTAGCGCTTTACAATGAGCAGTTCTTC
CDR3: CSAGSSLALYNEQFF
V: TRBV20-1
D: NA
size: many
J: TRBJ2-1
length: 15

DNA: TGTGCCAGCAGCTTAGCGAGTTCCTCCCCGGGGCAGTTCTTC
CDR3: CASSLASSSPGQFF
V: TRBV7-2
D: NA
size: many
J: TRBJ2-1
length: 14

DNA: TGCAGCGCCGGGACAGGGTACACTGAAGCTTTCTTT
CDR3: CSAGTGYTEAFF
V: TRBV29-1
D: TRBD1
size: NA
J: TRBJ1-1
length: 12

DNA: TGTGCCAGCAGCAGGACTAGCGGGACTACCTACAATGAGCAGTTCTTC
CDR3: CASSRTSGTTYNEQFF
V: TRBV7-9
D: TRBD2
size: NA
J: TRBJ2-1
length: 16

DNA: TGCAGCGCCGGACGGGCTAGCGGACCTTACGAGCAGTACTTC
CDR3: CSAGRASGPYEQYF
V: TRBV29-1
D: TRBD2
size: many
J: TRBJ2-7
length: 14

DNA: TGCGCCAGCAGCTCCCGGGACAGGGGAATTCGGGAGACCCAGTACTTC
CDR3: CASSSRDRGIRETQYF
V: TRBV5-1
D: TRBD1
size: few
J: TRBJ2-5
length: 16

DNA: TGTGCCAGTAAGGAGACAGCCACCCCCTACGAGCAGTACTTC
CDR3: CASKETATPYEQYF
V: TRBV19
D: NA
size: NA
J: TRBJ2-7
length: 14

DNA: TGTGCCAGCAGCAGGGCAGTTAACTCAGATACGCAGTATTTT
CDR3: CASSRAVNSDTQYF
V: TRBV7-9
D: NA
size: many
J: TRBJ2-3
length: 14

DNA: TGTGCCATCAGTGAGTCTCCGGGCGTGAAGGGCCCGACCCGCAAACCACAAGAGACCCAGTACTTC
CDR3: CAISESPGVKGPTRKPQETQYF
V: TRBV10-3
D: NA
size: many
J: TRBJ2-5
length: 22

DNA: TGTGCCTGGAGCTTCTCCTCCTACGAGCAGTACTTC
CDR3: CAWSFSSYEQYF
V: TRBV30
D: NA
size: many
J: TRBJ2-7
length: 12

DNA: TGTGCCAGCAGACCAAGCGGGGCCTCCTACGAGCAGTACTTC
CDR3: CASRPSGASYEQYF
V: TRBV7-2
D: TRBD2
size: many
J: TRBJ2-7
length: 14

DNA: TGCAGTGCTAGTGGGCCCGCAGGGGGTGAGACCCAGTACTTC
CDR3: CSASGPAGGETQYF
V: TRBV20-1
D: TRBD1
size: many
J: TRBJ2-5
length: 14

DNA: TGTGCCAGCAGCCCACAGGAGACTCTCAACTATGGCTACACCTTC
CDR3: CASSPQETLNYGYTF
V: TRBV6-1
D: NA
size: NA
J: TRBJ1-2
length: 15

DNA: TGTGCCAGCAGTTTTCCCGGGGAACAGCCCCAGCATTTT
CDR3: CASSFPGEQPQHF
V: TRBV2
D: NA
size: many
J: TRBJ1-5
length: 13

DNA: TGCAGTGCTAGACAGGGGCCCTCTGGAAACACCATATATTTT
CDR3: CSARQGPSGNTIYF
V: TRBV20-1
D: NA
size: NA
J: TRBJ1-3
length: 14

DNA: TGTGCCAGCTCACCACAGGCAGGGGAGACCCAGTACTTC
CDR3: CASSPQAGETQYF
V: TRBV18
D: NA
size: NA
J: TRBJ2-5
length: 13